Each of the 23 T cell receptor beta chains below was sequenced from the same sample in a study of Graves' ophthalmopathy and Graves' hyperthyroidism (dated by TCRdb to about 2018). Sequencer: Illumina HiSeq 2000. For repertoire sequencing, the TCR beta CDR3 regions were amplified from RNA transcripts. The first round of RT-PCR was done with HTBI primers and the Qiagen OneStep RT-PCR kit, and was followed by a second round of multiplex PCR, then size selection and purification. The public reads were reanalyzed by TCRdb: fastp trimming at Q25, MiXCR alignment, in-frame beta chains only. Identical CDR3 proteins give one entry, which carries the most common genes and DNA. This sample is represented by hundreds of thousands of distinct CDR3 sequences; 20% to 25% of them were singletons. Roughly 6.9% of the sample rests with the top ten. Specimen: peripheral blood. The receptor source for this set is a woman under 30 with stable Graves' hyperthyroidism. Some clones in this sample may be carry-over from other donors' samples. Donor details come from another sample of the same person, matched by shared clones.

This clonotype was observed many times. The chain links TRBV20-1 to TRBJ2-2; D is unclear. V was pared by 0 bases and J by 7 bases, with 12 bases between. Germline V gene lookup returns CDR1 DFQATT and CDR2 SNEGSKA (reference sequence). The CDR3 is 14 amino acids. As DNA, the CDR3 is TGCAGTGCTAGAGAACCGCTAGTTGTCGGGGAGCTGTTTTTT. Residues: CSAREPLVVGELFF.

The J gene is TRBJ2-7, the V gene TRBV25-1, with D perhaps TRBD2 (6 bases). The germline V gene encodes CDR1 MGHDK and CDR2 SYGVNS. The CDR3 has 15 residues. V was trimmed by 4 bases and J by 3 bases, leaving 16 bases between them. The CDR3 loop is CASSGGVTPGYEQYF. CDR3 sequence (DNA): TGTGCCAGCAGTGGCGGGGTCACTCCGGGCTACGAGCAGTACTTC.

This clonotype was recorded a few times. Its ends do not fully match the called genes, so a read error is possible. V and J are TRBV7-2 and TRBJ1-1, with 7 bases that match TRBD1. The CDR3 covers 14 residues. In germline, CDR1 is SGHTA, CDR2 FQGNSA. For the CDR3, the DNA is TGTGCCAGCAGCCTAGCTGTGGGACAGACTGAAGCTTTCTTT. This codes for CASSLAVGQTEAFF.

This clonotype came up a few times. The V gene is TRBV28, the J gene TRBJ1-2, with 8 bases lining up with TRBD1. The CDR3 totals 11 residues. Germline V gene sequence: CDR1 MDHEN, CDR2 SYDVKM. CDR3 nucleotides: TGTACGACAGGGGCTAACTATGGCTACACCTTC. Translated: CTTGANYGYTF.

At least ten counts were recorded for this clonotype. The genes are TRBV12-3 or TRBV12-4 and TRBJ1-5, with TRBD1 matching over 7 bases. The CDR3 length is 15 residues. V was pared by 3 bases and J by 1 base, with 3 bases of the junction left unmatched. The CDR3 sequence: CASSFAQGSNQPQHF. CDR3 nucleotide sequence: TGTGCCAGCAGTTTTGCACAGGGGAGCAATCAGCCCCAGCATTTT.

This clonotype was found a few times. The rearrangement uses TRBV28 and TRBJ2-4, with 11 bases identical to TRBD1. Germline CDR1 MDHEN, CDR2 SYDVKM. V gave up 1 base and J gave up 9 bases; unmatched junction bases: 8. The CDR3 length is 16 residues. CDR3 protein: CASSLSGGQGASIQYF. In DNA, the CDR3 is TGTGCCAGCAGTTTATCTGGCGGACAGGGGGCAAGCATTCAGTACTTC.

The gene calls are TRBV12-3 or TRBV12-4 and TRBJ1-5; 8 nucleotides match TRBD1. This CDR3 comprises 15 residues. Trimming took 1 base from V and 10 from J; bases not matched to a gene: 9. The CDR3 nucleotides are TGTGCCAGCAGTTTAGTTGGACAGGGTCGATACCCCCAGCATTTT. Translation gives CASSLVGQGRYPQHF.

In its sample, this clonotype was seen many times. The chain has TRBV20-1 and TRBJ1-1; the D is unclear. The CDR3 is 13 residues long. Trimming removed 3 bases from V and 3 bases from J, with 11 bases in between. Germline V gene data show CDR1 as DFQATT and CDR2 as SNEGSKA (reference sequence). The CDR3 bases are TGCAGTGCTAGTTCCCGGAGGGACACTGAAGCTTTCTTT. As protein: CSASSRRDTEAFF.

This clonotype was counted many times. The rearrangement joins TRBV6-5 to TRBJ1-6; maybe TRBD1 (5 bases). V lost 5 bases, J lost 5 bases, and 13 bases lay in between. The CDR3 runs 15 residues. CDR1 and CDR2 from the germline V gene are MNHEY and SVGAGI. The CDR3 DNA follows: TGTGCCAGCAGTCCCCTCGACAGAAATAATTCACCCCTCCACTTT. It is translated as CASSPLDRNNSPLHF.

In its sample, this clonotype was seen many times. The chain uses TRBV28 and TRBJ1-2; D not resolved. There are 13 residues in the CDR3. Looked up from germline, CDR1 is MDHEN and CDR2 is SYDVKM. With 6 bases removed from V and 4 bases from J, the gap between germline ends came to 12 bases. This CDR3 reads CASRAGLFYGYTF. CDR3 coding DNA: TGTGCCAGCAGAGCCGGACTGTTCTATGGCTACACCTTC.

This clonotype was picked up many times. The chain has TRBV6-1 and TRBJ1-1, with 7 bases that match TRBD1. The CDR3 covers 14 residues. The V gene end was trimmed by 4 bases and the J gene end by 3 bases; junction bases not matched to a gene: 5. Germline CDR1 reads MNHNS; CDR2 reads SASEGT. CDR3 residues: CASSANRGYTEAFF. In DNA, the CDR3 is TGTGCCAGCAGTGCAAACAGGGGCTACACTGAAGCTTTCTTT.

This clonotype was detected ten times or more. The chain uses TRBV20-1 and TRBJ1-6, with D maybe TRBD1 (6 bases). The V gene lost 0 bases and the J gene lost 8 bases, with 20 bases spanning the gap. The CDR3 has 17 residues. Germline V gene sequence: CDR1 DFQATT, CDR2 SNEGSKA (reference sequence). The CDR3 DNA follows: TGCAGTGCTAGAGATCCCCGGGGCAGGGGAGGAGATTCACCCCTCCACTTT. Amino acid sequence: CSARDPRGRGGDSPLHF.

This clonotype has ten or more counts. The chain is built from TRBV2 and TRBJ1-2; TRBD1 agrees at 8 bases. This CDR3 is 14 amino acids long. Germline CDR1 reads SNHLY; CDR2 reads FYNNEI. The V gene end was trimmed by 5 bases and the J gene end by 7 bases; junction bases not matched to a gene: 9. Here the CDR3 reads CASSIETGVGGYTF. The CDR3 nucleotides read TGTGCCAGCAGTATCGAGACAGGGGTTGGTGGCTACACCTTC.

V is TRBV6-5 and J is TRBJ1-6; 9 positions agree with TRBD1. V gave up 0 bases and J gave up 7 bases; unmatched junction bases: 13. Germline lookup yields CDR1 MNHEY and CDR2 SVGAGI. CDR3 length: 19 amino acids. DNA of the CDR3: TGTGCCAGCAGTTACTCATCTGGCGGGACAGGGAGTCGGAATTCACCCCTCCACTTT. Residues: CASSYSSGGTGSRNSPLHF.

This sequence joins TRBV12-3 or TRBV12-4 and TRBJ2-5, with D perhaps assigned TRBD1 or TRBD2 (6 bases each). V was shortened by 6 bases and J by 0 bases, with 11 bases between the two germline ends. The CDR3 sequence is 14 residues long. The DNA for the CDR3 is TGTGCCAGCAGCCTGGAGGGGGACCAAGAGACCCAGTACTTC. This gives the protein CASSLEGDQETQYF.

This clonotype was found a few times. The CDR3: CASSPPIAKNIQYF. CDR3 coding DNA: TGTGCCAGCTCACCCCCGATAGCCAAAAACATTCAGTACTTC. The chain links TRBV18 to TRBJ2-4; no firm D call. Trimming stripped 3 bases from V and 0 bases from J, with 6 bases between. Germline CDR1 is KGHSH and CDR2 is LQKENI. The CDR3 runs to 14 residues.

There are many counts of this clonotype. This CDR3 reads CASSYRGEQYF. The DNA for the CDR3 is TGTGCCAGCAGTTACCGCGGCGAGCAGTACTTC. This chain connects TRBV6-2 or TRBV6-3 to TRBJ2-7; D uncertain. The germline gives CDR1 MNHEY, CDR2 SVGEGT. The V and J ends lost 2 bases and 6 bases respectively, with 5 bases between them. The CDR3 length is 11 residues.

The table lists this clonotype with many counts. The gene calls are TRBV12-3 or TRBV12-4 and TRBJ1-2, with 7 bases that match TRBD1. Trimming took 6 bases from V and 1 from J; bases not matched to a gene: 5. The CDR3 loop spans 14 amino acids. In DNA form, the CDR3 reads TGTGCCAGCAGGACGGGACAGATTAACTATGGCTACACCTTC. It codes for CASRTGQINYGYTF.

This clonotype was picked up many times. This CDR3 reads CASSDSDQADTQYF. Here the CDR3 DNA reads TGTGCCAGCAGTGACTCGGATCAGGCAGATACGCAGTATTTT. The V call is TRBV6-4, the J call TRBJ2-3; D is unresolved. V lost 0 bases to trimming and J lost 4 bases, with 8 bases between them. The CDR3 runs to 14 residues. CDR1 and CDR2 from the germline V gene are MRHNA and SNTAGT.

The table lists this clonotype with many counts. V and J are TRBV2 and TRBJ1-1; TRBD1 is a possible D gene (5 bases). V gave up 4 bases and J gave up 1 base, with 10 bases separating them. Germline V gene sequence: CDR1 SNHLY, CDR2 FYNNEI. The CDR3 is made up of 14 amino acids. The CDR3 sequence: CASSVTGPNTEAFF. The CDR3 bases are TGTGCCAGCAGTGTTACAGGACCGAACACTGAAGCTTTCTTT.

This clonotype was found many times. This rearrangement joins TRBV29-1 to TRBJ1-2; D gene ambiguous. V lost 0 bases to trimming and J lost 7 bases, with 6 bases between them. The CDR3 is made up of 11 amino acids. The germline CDR1 and CDR2 sequences are SQVTM and ANQGSEA. This CDR3 is CSVEEGSGYTF. For the CDR3, the DNA is TGCAGCGTTGAAGAAGGCAGTGGCTACACCTTC.

This clonotype was found many times. V and J are TRBV2 and TRBJ1-1; no definite D call. The V gene's germline CDR1 is SNHLY and CDR2 FYNNEI. The length of the CDR3 is 13 residues. The ends were cut back, 4 bases at V and 5 bases at J, with 11 bases in the middle. CDR3: CASSGVGGTEAFF. The CDR3 DNA reads as TGTGCCAGCAGTGGCGTGGGAGGTACTGAAGCTTTCTTT.

The V call is TRBV12-3 or TRBV12-4, the J call TRBJ1-6; maybe TRBD1 (5 bases). The V end was cut by 8 bases, the J end by 3 bases, with 8 bases between. The CDR3 length is 13 residues. Here the CDR3 DNA reads TGTGCCAGCCGACAGAGCTATAATTCACCCCTCCACTTT. This gives the protein CASRQSYNSPLHF.